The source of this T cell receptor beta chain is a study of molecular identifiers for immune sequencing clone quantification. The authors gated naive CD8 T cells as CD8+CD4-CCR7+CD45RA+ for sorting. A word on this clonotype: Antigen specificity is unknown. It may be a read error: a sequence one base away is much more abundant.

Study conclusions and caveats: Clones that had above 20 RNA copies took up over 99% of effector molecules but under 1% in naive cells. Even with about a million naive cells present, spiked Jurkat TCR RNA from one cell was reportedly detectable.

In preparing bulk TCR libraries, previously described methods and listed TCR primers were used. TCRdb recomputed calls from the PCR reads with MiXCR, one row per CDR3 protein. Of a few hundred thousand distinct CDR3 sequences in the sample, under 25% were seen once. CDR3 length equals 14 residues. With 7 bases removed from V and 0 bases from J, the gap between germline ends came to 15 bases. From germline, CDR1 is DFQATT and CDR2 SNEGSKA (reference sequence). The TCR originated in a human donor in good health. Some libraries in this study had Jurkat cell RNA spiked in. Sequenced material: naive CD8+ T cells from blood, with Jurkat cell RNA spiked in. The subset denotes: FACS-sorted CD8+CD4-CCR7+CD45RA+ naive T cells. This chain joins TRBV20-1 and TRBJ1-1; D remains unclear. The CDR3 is CSGRLRAMNTEAFF. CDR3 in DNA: TGCAGTGGGCGGTTGAGGGCCATGAACACTGAAGCTTTCTTT.